Below, one TCR beta chain is given with its context. Its antigen is currently unknown. The data derive from a study of Graves' ophthalmopathy and Graves' hyperthyroidism. TCR beta CDR3 regions were amplified from RNA transcripts. The library came from an HTBI-primed first-round RT-PCR and a second-round multiplex PCR. From the multiplex PCR reads, TCRdb called clonotypes with MiXCR, one entry per CDR3 protein. The top ten clones hold roughly 11% of a sample with over a million distinct CDR3 sequences, about 35% of them seen once. J lost 9 bases, V lost 5 bases, and 7 bases had no gene match. The CDR3 runs to 12 residues. Germline V gene lookup returns CDR1 SGHTA and CDR2 FQGNSA. Findings of the study overall: A 13-signature model separated ophthalmopathy from stable hyperthyroidism, reaching approximately 88% sensitivity and around 83% specificity cross-validated.

The clonotype was recovered from an adult man with Graves' hyperthyroidism. V gene TRBV7-2 combines with J gene TRBJ2-7; 7 bases agree with TRBD1. Sequencing was done on a sample of peripheral blood or thyroid tissue (not recorded which). DNA of the CDR3: TGTGCCAGCAGCGTACAGGGGTGGGTGCAGTACTTC. Translated: CASSVQGWVQYF.